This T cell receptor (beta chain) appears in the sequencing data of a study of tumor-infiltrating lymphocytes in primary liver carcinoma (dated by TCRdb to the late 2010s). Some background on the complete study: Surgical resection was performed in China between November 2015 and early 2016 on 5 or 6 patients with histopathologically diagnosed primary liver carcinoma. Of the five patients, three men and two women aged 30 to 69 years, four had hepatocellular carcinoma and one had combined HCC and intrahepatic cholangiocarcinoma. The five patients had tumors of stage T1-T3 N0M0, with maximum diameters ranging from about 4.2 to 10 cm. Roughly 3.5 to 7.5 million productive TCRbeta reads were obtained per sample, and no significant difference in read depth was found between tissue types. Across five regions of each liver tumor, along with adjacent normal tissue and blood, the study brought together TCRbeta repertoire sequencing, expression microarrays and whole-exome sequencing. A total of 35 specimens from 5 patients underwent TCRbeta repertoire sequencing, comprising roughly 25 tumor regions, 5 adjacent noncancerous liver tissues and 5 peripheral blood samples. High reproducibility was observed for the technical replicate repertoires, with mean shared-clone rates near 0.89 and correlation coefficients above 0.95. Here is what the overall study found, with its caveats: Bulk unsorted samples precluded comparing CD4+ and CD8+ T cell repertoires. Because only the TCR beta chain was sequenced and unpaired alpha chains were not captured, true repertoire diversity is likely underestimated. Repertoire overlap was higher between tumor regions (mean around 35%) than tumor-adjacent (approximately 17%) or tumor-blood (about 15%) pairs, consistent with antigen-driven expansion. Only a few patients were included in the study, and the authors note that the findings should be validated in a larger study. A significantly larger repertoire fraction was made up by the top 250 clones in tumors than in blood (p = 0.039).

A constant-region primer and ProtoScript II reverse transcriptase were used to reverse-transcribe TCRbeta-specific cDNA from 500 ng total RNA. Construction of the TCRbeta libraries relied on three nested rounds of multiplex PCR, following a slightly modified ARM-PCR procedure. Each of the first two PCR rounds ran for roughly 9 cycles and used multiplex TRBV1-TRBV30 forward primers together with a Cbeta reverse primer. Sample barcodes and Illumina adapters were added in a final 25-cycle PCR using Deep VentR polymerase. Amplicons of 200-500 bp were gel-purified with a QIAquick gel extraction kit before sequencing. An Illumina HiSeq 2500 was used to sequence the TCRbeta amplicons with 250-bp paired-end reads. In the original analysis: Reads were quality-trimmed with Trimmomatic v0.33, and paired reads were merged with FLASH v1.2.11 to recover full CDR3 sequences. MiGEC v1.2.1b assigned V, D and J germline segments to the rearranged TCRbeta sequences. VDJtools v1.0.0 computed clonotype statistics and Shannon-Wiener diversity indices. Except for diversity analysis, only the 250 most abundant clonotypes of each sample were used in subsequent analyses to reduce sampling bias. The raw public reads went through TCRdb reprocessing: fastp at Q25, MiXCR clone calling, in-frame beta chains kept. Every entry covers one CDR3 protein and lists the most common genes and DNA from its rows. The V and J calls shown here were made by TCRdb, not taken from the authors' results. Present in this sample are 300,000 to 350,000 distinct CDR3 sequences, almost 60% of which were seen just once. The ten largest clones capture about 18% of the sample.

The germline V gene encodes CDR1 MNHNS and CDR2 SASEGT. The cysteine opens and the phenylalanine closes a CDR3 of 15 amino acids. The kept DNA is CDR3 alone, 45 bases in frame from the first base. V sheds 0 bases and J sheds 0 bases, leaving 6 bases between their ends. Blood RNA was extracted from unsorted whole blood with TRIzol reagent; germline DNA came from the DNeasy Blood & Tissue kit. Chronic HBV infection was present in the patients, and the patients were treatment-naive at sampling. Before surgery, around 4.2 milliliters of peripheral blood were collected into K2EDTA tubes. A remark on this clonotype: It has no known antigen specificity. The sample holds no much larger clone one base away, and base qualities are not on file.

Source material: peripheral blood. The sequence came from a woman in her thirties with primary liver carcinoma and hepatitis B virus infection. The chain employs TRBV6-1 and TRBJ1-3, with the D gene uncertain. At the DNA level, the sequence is TGTGCCAGCAGTGAAGCCGGCTACTCTGGAAACACCATATATTTT. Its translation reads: CASSEAGYSGNTIYF.